This T cell receptor beta chain appears in the sequencing data of a study of blood T cell repertoires in COVID-19. About the research overall: Material from acute and convalescent COVID-19 was sourced from the United States, Italy and Spain.

V lost 5 bases and J lost 2; bases outside the gene matches: 2. The CDR3 sequence is 15 residues long. CDR1 and CDR2 (germline): KGHSH, LQKENI. The assay was immunoSEQ multiplex PCR, and TCRdb's table has in-frame clones only and misses some. The table lists hundreds of thousands of clones, approximately 88% of them singletons, with approximately 6.6% in the top ten. This TCR was sampled from a woman aged 25 to 39 who had recovered from COVID-19. Sequencing was carried out using peripheral blood. The chain carries TRBV18 and TRBJ1-6; 8 bases agree with TRBD1. The CDR3 sequence: CASSEQGAYNSPLHF. The CDR3 DNA follows: TGTGCCAGCTCAGAACAGGGGGCCTATAATTCACCCCTCCACTTT.